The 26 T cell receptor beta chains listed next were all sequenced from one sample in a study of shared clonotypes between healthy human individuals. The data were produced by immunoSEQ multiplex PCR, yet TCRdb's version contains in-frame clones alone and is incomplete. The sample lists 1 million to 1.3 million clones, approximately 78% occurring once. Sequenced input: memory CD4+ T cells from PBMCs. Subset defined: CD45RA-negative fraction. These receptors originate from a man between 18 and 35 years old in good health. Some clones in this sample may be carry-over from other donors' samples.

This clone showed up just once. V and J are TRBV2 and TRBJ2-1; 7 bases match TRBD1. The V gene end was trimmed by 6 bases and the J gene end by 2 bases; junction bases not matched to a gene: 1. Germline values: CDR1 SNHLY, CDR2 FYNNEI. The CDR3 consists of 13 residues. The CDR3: CASRQGAYNEQFF. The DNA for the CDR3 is TGTGCCAGCAGGCAGGGGGCCTACAATGAGCAGTTCTTC.

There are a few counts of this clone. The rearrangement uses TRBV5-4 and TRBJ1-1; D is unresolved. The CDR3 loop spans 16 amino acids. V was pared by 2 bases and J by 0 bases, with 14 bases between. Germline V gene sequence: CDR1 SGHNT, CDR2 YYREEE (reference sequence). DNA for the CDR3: TGTGCCAGCAGCTTTTTTTTTACCGGGGTGAACACTGAAGCTTTCTTT. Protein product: CASSFFFTGVNTEAFF.

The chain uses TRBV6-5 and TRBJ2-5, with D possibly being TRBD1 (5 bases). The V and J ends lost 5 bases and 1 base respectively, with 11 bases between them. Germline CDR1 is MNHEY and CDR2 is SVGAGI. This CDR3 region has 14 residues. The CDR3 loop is CASSPWGGQETQYF. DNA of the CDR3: TGTGCCAGCAGTCCCTGGGGCGGCCAAGAGACCCAGTACTTC.

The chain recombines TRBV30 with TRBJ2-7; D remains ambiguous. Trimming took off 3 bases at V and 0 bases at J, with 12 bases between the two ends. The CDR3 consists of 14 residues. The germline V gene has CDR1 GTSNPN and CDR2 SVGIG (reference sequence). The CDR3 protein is CAWSRRLSSYEQYF. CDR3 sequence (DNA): TGTGCCTGGAGCCGGCGGCTAAGCTCCTACGAGCAGTACTTC.

CDR3 loop: CASSPDTSGLSYTF. The CDR3 DNA reads as TGCGCCAGCAGCCCGGACACCTCCGGGCTGAGCTACACCTTC. This chain uses TRBV5-1 with TRBJ1-2; tentative D call: TRBD1 (5 bases). The CDR3 is 14 amino acids. The V gene lost 4 bases and the J gene lost 9 bases, with 19 bases spanning the gap. In germline, CDR1 is SGHRS, CDR2 YFSETQ. Supplemented by reference TRBV5-1 and TRBJ1-2, the full variable domain reads KAGVTQTPRYLIKTRGQQVTLSCSPISGHRSVSWYQQTPGQGLQFLFEYFSETQRNKGNFPGRFSGRQFSNSRSEMNVSTLELGDSALYLCASSPDTSGLSYTFGSGTRLTVV.

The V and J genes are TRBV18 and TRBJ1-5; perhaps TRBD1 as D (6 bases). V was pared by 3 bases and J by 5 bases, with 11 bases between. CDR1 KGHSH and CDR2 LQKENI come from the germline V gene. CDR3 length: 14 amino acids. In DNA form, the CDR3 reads TGTGCCAGCTCACCGACGCCAGGGGATCAGCCCCAGCATTTT. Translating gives CASSPTPGDQPQHF.

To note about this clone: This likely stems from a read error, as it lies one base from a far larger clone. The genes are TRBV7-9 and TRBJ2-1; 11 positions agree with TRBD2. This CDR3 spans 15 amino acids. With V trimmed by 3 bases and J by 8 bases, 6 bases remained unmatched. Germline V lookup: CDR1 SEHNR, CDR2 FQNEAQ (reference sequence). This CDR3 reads CASSLLLAGVDEQFF. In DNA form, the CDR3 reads TGTGCCAGCAGCTTGTTACTAGCGGGAGTGGATGAGCAGTTCTTC.

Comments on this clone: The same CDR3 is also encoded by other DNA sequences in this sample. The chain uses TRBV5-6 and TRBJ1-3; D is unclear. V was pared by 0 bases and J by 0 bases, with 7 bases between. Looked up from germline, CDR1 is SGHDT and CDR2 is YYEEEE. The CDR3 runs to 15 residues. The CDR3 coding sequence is TGTGCCAGCAGCTTGGGCCTGAGCTCTGGAAACACCATATATTTT. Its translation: CASSLGLSSGNTIYF.

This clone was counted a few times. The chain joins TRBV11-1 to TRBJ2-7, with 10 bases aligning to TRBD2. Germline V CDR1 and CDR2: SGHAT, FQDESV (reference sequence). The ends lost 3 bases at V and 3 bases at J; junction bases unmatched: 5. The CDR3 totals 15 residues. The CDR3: CASSFPSGSLYEQYF. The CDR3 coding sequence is TGTGCCAGCAGCTTTCCTAGCGGGAGCCTCTACGAGCAGTACTTC.

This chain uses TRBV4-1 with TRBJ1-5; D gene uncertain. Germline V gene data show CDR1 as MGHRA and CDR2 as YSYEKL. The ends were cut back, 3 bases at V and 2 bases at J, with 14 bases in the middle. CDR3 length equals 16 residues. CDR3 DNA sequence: TGCGCCAGCAGCCACCTAAGGGCGAGGGGCAATCAGCCCCAGCATTTT. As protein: CASSHLRARGNQPQHF.

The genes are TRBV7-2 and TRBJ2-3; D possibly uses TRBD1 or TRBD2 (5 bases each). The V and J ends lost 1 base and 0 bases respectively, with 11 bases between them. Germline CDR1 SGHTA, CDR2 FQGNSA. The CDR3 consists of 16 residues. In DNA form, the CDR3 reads TGTGCCAGCAGCTTAGTAGGGGACCTAAGCACAGATACGCAGTATTTT. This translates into CASSLVGDLSTDTQYF. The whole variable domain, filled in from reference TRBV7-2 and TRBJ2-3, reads GAGVSQSPSNKVTEKGKDVELRCDPISGHTALYWYRQSLGQGLEFLIYFQGNSAPDKSGLPSDRFSAERTGGSVSTLTIQRTQQEDSAVYLCASSLVGDLSTDTQYFGPGTRLTVL.

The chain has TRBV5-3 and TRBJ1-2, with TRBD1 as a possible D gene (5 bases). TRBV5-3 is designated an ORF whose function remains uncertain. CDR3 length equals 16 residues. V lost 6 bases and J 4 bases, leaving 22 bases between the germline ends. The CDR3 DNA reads TGTGCCAGAATCGGCCGGGGGAGGACCGGCCTCTATGGCTACACCTTC. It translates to CARIGRGRTGLYGYTF.

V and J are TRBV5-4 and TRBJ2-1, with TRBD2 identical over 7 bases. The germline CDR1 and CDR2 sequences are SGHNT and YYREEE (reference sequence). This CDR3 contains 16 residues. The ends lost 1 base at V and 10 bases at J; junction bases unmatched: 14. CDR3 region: CASSLSGSSGPREQFF. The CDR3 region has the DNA TGTGCCAGCAGCTTGAGTGGGTCTAGCGGTCCCCGGGAGCAGTTCTTC. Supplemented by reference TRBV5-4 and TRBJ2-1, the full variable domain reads ETGVTQSPTHLIKTRGQQVTLRCSSQSGHNTVSWYQQALGQGPQFIFQYYREEENGRGNFPPRFSGLQFPNYSSELNVNALELDDSALYLCASSLSGSSGPREQFFGPGTRLTVL.

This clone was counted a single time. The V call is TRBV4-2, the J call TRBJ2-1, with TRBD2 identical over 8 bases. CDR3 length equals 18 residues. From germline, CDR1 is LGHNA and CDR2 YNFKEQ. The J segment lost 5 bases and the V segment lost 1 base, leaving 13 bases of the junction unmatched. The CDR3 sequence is CASSQGRSGSPDNNEQFF. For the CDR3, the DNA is TGTGCCAGCAGCCAAGGCCGAAGCGGGAGCCCCGATAACAATGAGCAGTTCTTC.

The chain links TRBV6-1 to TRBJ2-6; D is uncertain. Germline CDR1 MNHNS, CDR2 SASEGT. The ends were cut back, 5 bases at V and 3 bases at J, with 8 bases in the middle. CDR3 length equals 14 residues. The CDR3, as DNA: TGTGCCAGCAGTCCTAATTATGGGGCCAACGTCCTGACTTTC. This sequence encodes CASSPNYGANVLTF.

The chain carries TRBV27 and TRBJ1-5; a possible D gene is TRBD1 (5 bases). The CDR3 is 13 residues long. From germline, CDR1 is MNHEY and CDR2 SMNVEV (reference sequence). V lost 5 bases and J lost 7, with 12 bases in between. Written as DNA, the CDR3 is TGTGCCAGCAGTCCGCTCCGGGGCCAGCCCCAGCATTTT. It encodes CASSPLRGQPQHF.

The chain's CDR3 is CSVDEGSDTQYF. DNA of the CDR3: TGCAGCGTTGATGAGGGGTCAGATACGCAGTATTTT. The rearrangement links TRBV29-1 to TRBJ2-3; either TRBD1 or TRBD2 may fit D (5 bases each). The V and J ends lost 3 bases and 4 bases respectively, with 8 bases between them. The CDR3 totals 12 residues. The germline V gene encodes CDR1 SQVTM and CDR2 ANQGSEA.

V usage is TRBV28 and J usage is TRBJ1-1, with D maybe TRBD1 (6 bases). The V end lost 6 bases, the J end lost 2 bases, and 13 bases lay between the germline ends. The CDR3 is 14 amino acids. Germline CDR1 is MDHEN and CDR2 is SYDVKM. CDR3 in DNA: TGTGCCAGCAGAATCTCCAGGGGAAACACTGAAGCTTTCTTT. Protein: CASRISRGNTEAFF.

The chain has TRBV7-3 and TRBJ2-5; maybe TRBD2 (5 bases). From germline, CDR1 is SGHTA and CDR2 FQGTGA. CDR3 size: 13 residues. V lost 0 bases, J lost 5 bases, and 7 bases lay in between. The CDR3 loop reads CASSLTSDETQYF. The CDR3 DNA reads TGTGCCAGCAGCTTAACTAGCGACGAGACCCAGTACTTC.

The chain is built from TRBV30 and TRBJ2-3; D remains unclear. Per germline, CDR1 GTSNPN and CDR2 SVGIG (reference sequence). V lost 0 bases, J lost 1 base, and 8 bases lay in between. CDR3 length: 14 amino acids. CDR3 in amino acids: CAWSVVPRTDTQYF. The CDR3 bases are TGTGCCTGGAGTGTAGTTCCACGCACAGATACGCAGTATTTT.

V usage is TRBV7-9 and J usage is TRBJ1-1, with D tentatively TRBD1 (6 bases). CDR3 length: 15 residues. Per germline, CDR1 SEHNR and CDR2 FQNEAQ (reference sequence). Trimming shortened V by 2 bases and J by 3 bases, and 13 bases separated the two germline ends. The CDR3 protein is CASSLPEGGDTEAFF. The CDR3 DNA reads TGTGCCAGCAGCTTACCGGAAGGGGGGGACACTGAAGCTTTCTTT.

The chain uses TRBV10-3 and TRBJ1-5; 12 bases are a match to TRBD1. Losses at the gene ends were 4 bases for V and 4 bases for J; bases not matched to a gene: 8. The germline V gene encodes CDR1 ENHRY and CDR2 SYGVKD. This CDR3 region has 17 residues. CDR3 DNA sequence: TGTGCCATCAGTGTCGGGGACAGGGGGCTTGGAAATCAGCCCCAGCATTTT. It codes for CAISVGDRGLGNQPQHF.

The chain's CDR3 is CASSQKHRGLNTEAFF. In DNA, the CDR3 is TGTGCCAGCAGTCAAAAACACAGGGGATTGAACACTGAAGCTTTCTTT. The chain has TRBV25-1 and TRBJ1-1; TRBD1 matches 7 bases. V gave up 5 bases and J gave up 0 bases; unmatched junction bases: 9. The CDR3 contains 16 residues. Germline CDR1 is MGHDK and CDR2 is SYGVNS.

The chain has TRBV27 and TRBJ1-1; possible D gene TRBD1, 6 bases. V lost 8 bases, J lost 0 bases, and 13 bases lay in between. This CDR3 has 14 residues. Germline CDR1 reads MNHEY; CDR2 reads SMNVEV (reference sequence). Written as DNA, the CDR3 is TGTGCCAGCGGTGACAGGTCCATGAACACTGAAGCTTTCTTT. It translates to CASGDRSMNTEAFF.

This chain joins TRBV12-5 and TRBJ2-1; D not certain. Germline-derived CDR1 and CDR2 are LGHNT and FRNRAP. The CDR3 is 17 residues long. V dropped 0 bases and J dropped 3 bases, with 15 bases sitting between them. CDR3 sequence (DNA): TGTGCTAGTGGTTTGGTACCCGGACGGCTAGACTACAATGAGCAGTTCTTC. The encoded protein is CASGLVPGRLDYNEQFF.

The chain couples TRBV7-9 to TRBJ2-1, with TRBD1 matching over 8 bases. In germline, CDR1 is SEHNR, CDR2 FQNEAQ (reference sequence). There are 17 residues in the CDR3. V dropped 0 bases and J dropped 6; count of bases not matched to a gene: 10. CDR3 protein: CASSLAPTGVVVNEQFF. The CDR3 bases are TGTGCCAGCAGCTTAGCCCCGACAGGGGTGGTGGTCAATGAGCAGTTCTTC.